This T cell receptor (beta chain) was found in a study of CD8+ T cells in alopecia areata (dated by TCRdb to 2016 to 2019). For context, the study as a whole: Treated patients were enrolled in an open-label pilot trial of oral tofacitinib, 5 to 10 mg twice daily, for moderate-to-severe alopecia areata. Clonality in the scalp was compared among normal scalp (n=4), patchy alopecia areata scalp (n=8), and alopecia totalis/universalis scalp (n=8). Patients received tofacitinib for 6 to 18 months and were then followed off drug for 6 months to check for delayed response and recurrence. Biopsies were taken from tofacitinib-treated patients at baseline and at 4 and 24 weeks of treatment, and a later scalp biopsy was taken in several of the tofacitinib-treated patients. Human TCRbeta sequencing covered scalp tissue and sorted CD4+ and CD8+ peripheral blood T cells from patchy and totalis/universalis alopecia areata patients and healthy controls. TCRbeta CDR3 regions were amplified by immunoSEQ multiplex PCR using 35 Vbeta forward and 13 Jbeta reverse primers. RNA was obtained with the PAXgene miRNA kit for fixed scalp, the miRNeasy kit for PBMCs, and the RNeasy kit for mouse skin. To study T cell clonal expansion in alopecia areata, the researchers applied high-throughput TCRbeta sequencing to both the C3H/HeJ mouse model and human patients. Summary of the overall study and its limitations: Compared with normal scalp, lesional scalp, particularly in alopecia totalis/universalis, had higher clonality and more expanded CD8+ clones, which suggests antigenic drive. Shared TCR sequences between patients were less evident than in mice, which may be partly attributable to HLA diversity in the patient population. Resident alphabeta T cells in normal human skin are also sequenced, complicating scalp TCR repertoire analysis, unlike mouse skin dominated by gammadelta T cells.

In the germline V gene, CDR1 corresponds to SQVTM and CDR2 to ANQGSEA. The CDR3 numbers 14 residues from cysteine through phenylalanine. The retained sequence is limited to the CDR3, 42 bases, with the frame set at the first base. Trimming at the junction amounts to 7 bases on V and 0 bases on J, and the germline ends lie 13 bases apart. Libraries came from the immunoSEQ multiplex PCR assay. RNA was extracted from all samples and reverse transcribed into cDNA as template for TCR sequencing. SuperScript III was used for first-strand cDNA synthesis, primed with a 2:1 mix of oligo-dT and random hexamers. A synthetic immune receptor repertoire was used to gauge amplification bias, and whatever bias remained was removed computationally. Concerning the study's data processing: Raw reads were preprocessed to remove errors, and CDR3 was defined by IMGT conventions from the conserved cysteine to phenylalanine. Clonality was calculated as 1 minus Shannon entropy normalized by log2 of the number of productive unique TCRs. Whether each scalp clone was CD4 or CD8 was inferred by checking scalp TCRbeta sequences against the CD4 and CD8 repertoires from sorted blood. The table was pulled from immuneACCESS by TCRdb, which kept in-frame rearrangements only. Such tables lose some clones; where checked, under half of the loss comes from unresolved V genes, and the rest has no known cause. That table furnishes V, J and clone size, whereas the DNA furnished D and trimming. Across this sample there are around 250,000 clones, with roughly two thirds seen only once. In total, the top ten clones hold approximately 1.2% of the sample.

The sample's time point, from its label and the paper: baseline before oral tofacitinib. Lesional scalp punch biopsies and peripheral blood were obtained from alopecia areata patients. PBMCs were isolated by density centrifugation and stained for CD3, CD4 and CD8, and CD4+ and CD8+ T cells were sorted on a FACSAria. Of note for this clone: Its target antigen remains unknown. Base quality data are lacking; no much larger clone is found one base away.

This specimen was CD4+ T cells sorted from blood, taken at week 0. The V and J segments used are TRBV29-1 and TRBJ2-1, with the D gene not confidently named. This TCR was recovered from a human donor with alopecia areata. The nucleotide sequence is TGCAGCGCCCCGCGGTGGAGCTCCTACAATGAGCAGTTCTTC. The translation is CSAPRWSSYNEQFF.